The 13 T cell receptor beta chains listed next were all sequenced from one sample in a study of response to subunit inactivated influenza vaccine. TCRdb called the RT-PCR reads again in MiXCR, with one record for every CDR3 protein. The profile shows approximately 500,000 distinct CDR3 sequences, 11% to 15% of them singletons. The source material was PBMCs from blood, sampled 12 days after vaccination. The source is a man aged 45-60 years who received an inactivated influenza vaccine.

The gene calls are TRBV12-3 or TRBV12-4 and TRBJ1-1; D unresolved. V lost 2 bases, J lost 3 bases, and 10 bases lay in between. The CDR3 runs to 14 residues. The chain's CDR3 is CASSLKLGYTEAFF. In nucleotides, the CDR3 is TGTGCCAGCAGTTTAAAACTCGGGTACACTGAAGCTTTCTTT.

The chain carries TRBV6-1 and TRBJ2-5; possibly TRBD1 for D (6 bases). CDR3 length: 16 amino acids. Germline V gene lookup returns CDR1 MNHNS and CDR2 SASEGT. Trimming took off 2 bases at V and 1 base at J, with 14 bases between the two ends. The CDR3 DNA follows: TGTGCCAGCAGTGAATACGCTAGGACAGTCCAAGAGACCCAGTACTTC. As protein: CASSEYARTVQETQYF.

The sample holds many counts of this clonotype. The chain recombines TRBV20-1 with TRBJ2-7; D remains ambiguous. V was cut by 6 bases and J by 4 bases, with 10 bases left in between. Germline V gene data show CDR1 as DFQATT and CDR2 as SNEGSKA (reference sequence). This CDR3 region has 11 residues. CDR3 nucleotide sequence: TGCAGTGCCCCCGTGGGGTACGAGCAGTACTTC. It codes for CSAPVGYEQYF.

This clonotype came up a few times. The CDR3, as DNA: TGTGCCAGCAGTTTAGAATTGGGTCGAGATACGCAGTATTTT. It is translated as CASSLELGRDTQYF. The chain employs TRBV12-3 or TRBV12-4 and TRBJ2-3; D remains unclear. Trimming removed 1 base from V and 5 bases from J, with 10 bases in between. This CDR3 is built from 14 residues.

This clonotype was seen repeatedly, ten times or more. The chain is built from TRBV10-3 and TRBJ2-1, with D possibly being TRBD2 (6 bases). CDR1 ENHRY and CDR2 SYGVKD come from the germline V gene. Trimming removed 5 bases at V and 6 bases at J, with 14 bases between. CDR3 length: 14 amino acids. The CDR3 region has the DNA TGTGCCATCAGTCTTAGCGGCAGTTCCAATGAGCAGTTCTTC. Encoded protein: CAISLSGSSNEQFF.

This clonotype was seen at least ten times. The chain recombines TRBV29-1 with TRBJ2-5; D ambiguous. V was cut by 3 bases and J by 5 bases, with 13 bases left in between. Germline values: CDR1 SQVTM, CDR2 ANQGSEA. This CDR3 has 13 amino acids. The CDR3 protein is CSVERLRGETQYF. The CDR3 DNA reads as TGCAGCGTTGAGAGGCTCCGTGGGGAGACCCAGTACTTC.

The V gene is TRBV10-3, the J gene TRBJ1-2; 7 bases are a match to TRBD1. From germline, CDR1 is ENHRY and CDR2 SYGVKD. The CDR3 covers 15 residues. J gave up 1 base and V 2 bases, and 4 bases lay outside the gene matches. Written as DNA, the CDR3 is TGTGCCATCAGTGAGCCTTACAGGGGTAACTATGGCTACACCTTC. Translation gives CAISEPYRGNYGYTF.

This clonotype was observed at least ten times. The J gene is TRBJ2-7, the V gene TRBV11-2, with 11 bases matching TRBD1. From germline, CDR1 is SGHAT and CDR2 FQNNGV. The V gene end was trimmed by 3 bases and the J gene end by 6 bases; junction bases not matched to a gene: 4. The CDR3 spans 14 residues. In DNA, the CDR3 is TGTGCCAGCAGCTTCGGGACAGGGGGTTTCGAGCAGTACTTC. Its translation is CASSFGTGGFEQYF.

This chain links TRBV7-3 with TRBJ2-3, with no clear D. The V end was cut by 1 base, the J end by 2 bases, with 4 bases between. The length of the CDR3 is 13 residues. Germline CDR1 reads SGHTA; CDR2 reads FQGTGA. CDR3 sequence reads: CASSLKYTDTQYF. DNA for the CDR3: TGTGCCAGCAGCTTAAAGTACACAGATACGCAGTATTTT.

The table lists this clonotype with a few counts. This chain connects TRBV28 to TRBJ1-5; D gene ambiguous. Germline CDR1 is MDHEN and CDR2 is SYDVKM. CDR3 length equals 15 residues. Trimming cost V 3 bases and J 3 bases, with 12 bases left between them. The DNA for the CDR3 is TGTGCCAGCAGTTTTTCCGACGGGAACAATCAGCCCCAGCATTTT. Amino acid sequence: CASSFSDGNNQPQHF.

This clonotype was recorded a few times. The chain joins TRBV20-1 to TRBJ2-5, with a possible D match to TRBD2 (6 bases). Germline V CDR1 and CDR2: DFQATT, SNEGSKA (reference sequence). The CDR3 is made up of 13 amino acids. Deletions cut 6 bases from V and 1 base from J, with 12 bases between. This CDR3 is CSALGRGQETQYF. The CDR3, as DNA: TGCAGTGCCCTGGGGCGGGGCCAAGAGACCCAGTACTTC.

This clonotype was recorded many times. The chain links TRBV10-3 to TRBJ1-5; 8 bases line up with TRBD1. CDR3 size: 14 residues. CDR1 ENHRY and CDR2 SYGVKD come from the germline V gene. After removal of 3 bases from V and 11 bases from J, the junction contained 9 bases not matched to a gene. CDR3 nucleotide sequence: TGTGCCATCAGTGATGGACAGGGTGTAGGGTCCCAGCATTTT. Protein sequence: CAISDGQGVGSQHF.

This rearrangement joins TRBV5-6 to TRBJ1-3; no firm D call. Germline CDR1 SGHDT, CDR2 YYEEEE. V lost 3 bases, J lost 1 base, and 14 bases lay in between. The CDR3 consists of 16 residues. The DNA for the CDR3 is TGTGCCAGCAGCTCCCCGGTGGGCTGGTCTGGAAACACCATATATTTT. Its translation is CASSSPVGWSGNTIYF.